Listed below are T cell receptor beta chains from one sample, sequenced in a study of T-cell reconstitution after alpha-beta-depleted transplantation in children. TCRdb redid the calling of the PCR reads with MiXCR, one entry per CDR3 protein. The table shows under 300,000 distinct CDR3 sequences, with 9.7% occurring only once. The material was PBMCs from the stem cell graft donor, obtained from the stem cell graft. These receptors all stem from a human donor who donated a stem cell graft to a child with SCID. Both conserved end residues are part of each CDR3. A D gene is named only where the DNA matches it firmly. Clone size, where shown, is once, few, many, or a class for clones that have expanded.

v_gene,d_gene,abundance,len,j_gene,CDR3aa,CDR3nt
TRBV20-1,NA,many,14,TRBJ2-3,CSARDPQSPDTQYF,TGCAGTGCTAGAGATCCACAGTCCCCAGATACGCAGTATTTT
TRBV20-1,TRBD2,many,15,TRBJ2-2,CSARPGGGTTGELFF,TGCAGTGCTAGACCTGGGGGGGGGACGACCGGGGAGCTGTTTTTT
TRBV7-2,NA,many,15,TRBJ2-7,CASSHSVGGSYEQYF,TGTGCCAGCAGTCATTCAGTGGGTGGCTCCTACGAGCAGTACTTC
TRBV6-1,NA,many,15,TRBJ1-2,CASRQEGRRSNGYTF,TGTGCCAGCAGACAAGAGGGGCGCCGGTCCAATGGCTACACCTTC
TRBV12-3/TRBV12-4,NA,many,12,TRBJ2-2,CASSQVDGELFF,TGTGCCAGCAGTCAGGTGGACGGGGAGCTGTTTTTT
TRBV20-1,NA,NA,13,TRBJ1-1,CSAIIQGDTEAFF,TGCAGTGCTATAATACAGGGTGACACTGAAGCTTTCTTT
TRBV19,TRBD1,NA,15,TRBJ2-5,CASSTRQGALETQYF,TGTGCCAGTAGTACAAGACAGGGGGCATTGGAGACCCAGTACTTC
TRBV10-3,TRBD1,many,15,TRBJ2-7,CAISEGGRSSYEQYF,TGTGCCATCAGTGAAGGGGGCAGGAGCTCCTACGAGCAGTACTTC
TRBV20-1,TRBD2,many,16,TRBJ2-3,CSASRLAGGSTDTQYF,TGCAGTGCTAGCCGACTAGCGGGGGGATCCACAGATACGCAGTATTTT
TRBV3-1,NA,many,13,TRBJ2-7,CASSHRGSYEQYF,TGTGCCAGCAGCCACAGGGGTTCCTACGAGCAGTACTTC
TRBV4-2,TRBD1,many,16,TRBJ2-7,CASSLAATGASYEQYF,TGTGCCAGCAGCCTCGCGGCGACAGGGGCCTCCTACGAGCAGTACTTC
TRBV6-1,NA,many,14,TRBJ2-1,CASSVRDPYNEQFF,TGTGCCAGCAGTGTTCGGGACCCCTACAATGAGCAGTTCTTC
TRBV27,NA,many,15,TRBJ2-3,CASSLSGGSADTQYF,TGTGCCAGCAGTTTATCTGGGGGTTCCGCAGATACGCAGTATTTT
TRBV5-1,NA,many,14,TRBJ1-2,CASSLEVHNYGYTF,TGCGCCAGCAGCTTGGAAGTACATAACTATGGCTACACCTTC
TRBV9,NA,many,13,TRBJ1-5,CASSAQVNQPQHF,TGTGCCAGCAGCGCACAAGTCAATCAGCCCCAGCATTTT
TRBV5-1,NA,many,14,TRBJ2-2,CASNGDGSTGELFF,TGCGCCAGCAACGGGGATGGAAGCACCGGGGAGCTGTTTTTT
TRBV20-1,NA,NA,13,TRBJ1-1,CSARQGTPTEAFF,TGCAGTGCTAGACAGGGCACCCCCACTGAAGCTTTCTTT
TRBV4-3,NA,many,17,TRBJ2-7,CASSQEWMTRPTGEQYF,TGCGCCAGCAGCCAAGAGTGGATGACTAGGCCTACGGGCGAGCAGTACTTC
TRBV9,NA,many,15,TRBJ2-3,CASSVIGGHTDTQYF,TGTGCCAGCAGCGTAATCGGGGGGCACACAGATACGCAGTATTTT
TRBV15,TRBD1,NA,15,TRBJ2-1,CVTSSGAGGYNEQFF,TGTGTCACCAGCAGCGGCGCAGGGGGCTACAATGAGCAGTTCTTC
TRBV9,NA,few,12,TRBJ1-2,CASSGSGYGYTF,TGTGCCAGCAGCGGATCAGGGTATGGCTACACCTTC
TRBV20-1,NA,many,14,TRBJ1-1,CSARVPQRNTEAFF,TGCAGTGCTAGAGTTCCCCAACGGAACACTGAAGCTTTCTTT
TRBV7-9,NA,NA,16,TRBJ2-3,CASSPRGTDSTDTQYF,TGTGCCAGCAGCCCTCGCGGGACAGATAGCACAGATACGCAGTATTTT
TRBV5-5,NA,many,13,TRBJ2-2,CASSLTRSGELFF,TGTGCCAGCAGCTTGACAAGGAGCGGGGAGCTGTTTTTT
TRBV20-1,TRBD2,many,17,TRBJ2-3,CSARDRTASGYTDTQYF,TGCAGTGCTAGAGATAGGACGGCTAGCGGGTACACAGATACGCAGTATTTT
TRBV20-1,NA,many,17,TRBJ1-4,CSARPYGPYATNEKLFF,TGCAGTGCTAGACCTTACGGGCCCTACGCAACTAATGAAAAACTGTTTTTT
TRBV12-3/TRBV12-4,NA,many,13,TRBJ1-2,CASSGTSSYGYTF,TGTGCCAGCAGCGGGACTTCCAGCTATGGCTACACCTTC
TRBV7-9,NA,many,13,TRBJ1-1,CASSSGTNTEAFF,TGTGCCAGCAGCTCGGGGACGAACACTGAAGCTTTCTTT
TRBV7-2,NA,many,16,TRBJ2-4,CASSLAWERSKNIQYF,TGTGCCAGCAGCTTAGCGTGGGAACGTTCCAAAAACATTCAGTACTTC
TRBV3-1,NA,many,16,TRBJ2-3,CASSHDSGPPPDTQYF,TGTGCCAGCAGCCATGATTCCGGGCCCCCGCCAGATACGCAGTATTTT
TRBV7-8,NA,many,13,TRBJ2-5,CASSATVKETQYF,TGTGCCAGCAGCGCGACAGTTAAAGAGACCCAGTACTTC
TRBV12-3/TRBV12-4,NA,many,14,TRBJ2-5,CASSFIRGWETQYF,TGTGCCAGCAGTTTTATTCGGGGTTGGGAGACCCAGTACTTC
TRBV5-1,TRBD2,NA,20,TRBJ2-1,CASSLFRPGTSGGSYNEQFF,TGCGCCAGCAGCTTGTTCCGTCCCGGGACTAGCGGGGGTTCCTACAATGAGCAGTTCTTC
TRBV5-1,NA,many,15,TRBJ2-7,CASSPLLGESYEQYF,TGCGCCAGCAGCCCGCTGTTAGGGGAGAGCTACGAGCAGTACTTC
TRBV5-1,NA,many,16,TRBJ1-2,CASREWGRGRIYGYTF,TGCGCCAGCCGAGAATGGGGTCGGGGCCGAATCTATGGCTACACCTTC
TRBV18,NA,NA,13,TRBJ1-2,CASSDMRDYGYTF,TGTGCCAGCTCAGATATGAGGGACTATGGCTACACCTTC
TRBV14,NA,many,13,TRBJ2-1,CASSQQLWNEQFF,TGTGCCAGCAGCCAACAGTTGTGGAATGAGCAGTTCTTC
TRBV7-1,TRBD2,NA,19,TRBJ2-3,CACSSPTSGGLASTDTQYF,TGTGCCTGCAGCTCCCCGACTAGCGGGGGGCTAGCTAGCACAGATACGCAGTATTTT
TRBV9,NA,many,14,TRBJ1-5,CASSVDPGNQPQHF,TGTGCCAGCAGCGTAGACCCGGGTAATCAGCCCCAGCATTTT
TRBV20-1,NA,few,22,TRBJ2-3,CSASPTDTQYFGPGIGYYTQYF,NA
TRBV20-1,TRBD1,many,15,TRBJ2-7,CSASGLRDRGGEQYF,TGCAGTGCTAGCGGGTTAAGGGACAGGGGAGGCGAGCAGTACTTC
TRBV5-1,NA,many,13,TRBJ1-2,CASSLGRTYGYTF,TGCGCCAGCAGCTTGGGCCGGACCTATGGCTACACCTTC
TRBV5-1,NA,once,15,TRBJ2-5,CASSLGKGPQETQYF,TGCGCCAGCAGCTTGGGCAAAGGTCCCCAAGAGACCCAGTACTTC
TRBV7-3,TRBD1,many,16,TRBJ1-1,CASSLAGTGGGTEAFF,TGTGCCAGCAGCTTAGCCGGGACAGGGGGGGGCACTGAAGCTTTCTTT
TRBV11-2,NA,NA,12,TRBJ2-5,CASSRGPKTQYF,TGTGCCAGCAGCCGCGGCCCCAAGACCCAGTACTTC
TRBV9,NA,many,15,TRBJ1-1,CASSVVSGIGTEAFF,TGTGCCAGCAGCGTAGTGTCAGGGATTGGGACTGAAGCTTTCTTT
TRBV5-1,NA,many,15,TRBJ2-3,CASSLVDGGTDTQYF,TGCGCCAGCAGCTTGGTTGACGGGGGCACAGATACGCAGTATTTT
TRBV4-1,NA,NA,17,TRBJ2-7,CASSPLARGLGSYEQYF,TGCGCCAGCAGCCCCTTGGCTCGGGGCCTAGGATCCTACGAGCAGTACTTC
TRBV7-6,NA,NA,16,TRBJ2-2,CASSLWIGSQTGELFF,TGTGCCAGCAGCTTATGGATAGGCAGTCAGACCGGGGAGCTGTTTTTT
TRBV18,NA,NA,13,TRBJ2-7,CASSEGRNYEQYF,TGTGCCAGCTCCGAGGGCAGAAACTACGAGCAGTACTTC
TRBV3-1,NA,many,15,TRBJ2-7,CASSQDPQNSYEQYF,TGTGCCAGCAGCCAAGACCCACAGAACTCCTACGAGCAGTACTTC
TRBV4-1,TRBD1,many,15,TRBJ2-7,CASSPAGTGIYEQYF,TGCGCCAGCAGCCCTGCCGGGACAGGGATCTACGAGCAGTACTTC
TRBV7-8,TRBD1,many,16,TRBJ2-4,CASSLADRVAKNIQYF,TGTGCCAGCAGCTTAGCGGACAGGGTAGCCAAAAACATTCAGTACTTC
TRBV5-1,NA,many,14,TRBJ2-7,CASSLNGDSYEQYF,TGCGCCAGCAGCTTGAATGGGGACTCCTACGAGCAGTACTTC
TRBV12-3/TRBV12-4,TRBD1,NA,13,TRBJ1-6,CATRTGGNSPLHF,TGTGCCACCCGGACAGGGGGTAATTCACCCCTCCACTTT